These T cell receptor beta chains were read from a single sample in a study of resident and recirculating memory T cells in vitiligo. TCRdb's table, derived via immunoSEQ multiplex PCR, lists solely in-frame clones and lacks some. The profile shows tens of thousands of clones, about nine tenths of them singletons. The sequenced sample consisted of blood. These receptors were obtained from a male donor with vitiligo. The CDR3 runs from the conserved cysteine through the conserved F or W. A D gene is named only where the DNA matches it firmly. Clone sizes are given selectively: once, few, many, or a class where the clone is expanded.

D gene: NA
V gene: TRBV6-5
clone size: NA
J gene: TRBJ1-1
CDR3 protein: CASSSQGIRTFF
CDR3 DNA: TGTGCCAGCAGTTCTCAGGGTATTCGTACTTTCTTT

D gene: NA
V gene: TRBV4-3
clone size: NA
J gene: TRBJ2-7
CDR3 protein: CASSPNGYEQYF
CDR3 DNA: TGCGCCAGCAGCCCCAACGGCTACGAGCAGTACTTC

D gene: NA
V gene: TRBV7-9
clone size: NA
J gene: TRBJ1-2
CDR3 protein: CASSGTTYGYTF
CDR3 DNA: TGTGCCAGCAGCGGGACAACCTATGGCTACACCTTC

D gene: TRBD2
V gene: TRBV11-2
clone size: once
J gene: TRBJ2-7
CDR3 protein: CASSLEGGTYEQYF
CDR3 DNA: TGTGCCAGCAGCTTAGAGGGAGGGACTTACGAGCAGTACTTC

D gene: NA
V gene: TRBV4-3
clone size: NA
J gene: TRBJ2-4
CDR3 protein: CASSQDWRENIQYF
CDR3 DNA: TGCGCCAGCAGCCAAGATTGGAGAGAAAACATTCAGTACTTC

D gene: NA
V gene: TRBV28
clone size: NA
J gene: TRBJ2-7
CDR3 protein: CASSLGPTYEQYF
CDR3 DNA: TGTGCCAGCAGTTTGGGGCCTACCTACGAGCAGTACTTC

D gene: NA
V gene: TRBV5-4
clone size: NA
J gene: TRBJ1-2
CDR3 protein: CASSLDRDSGGYTF
CDR3 DNA: TGTGCCAGCAGCTTGGACAGGGATTCCGGTGGCTACACCTTC

D gene: NA
V gene: TRBV6-6
clone size: NA
J gene: TRBJ2-5
CDR3 protein: CASGLTRQETQYF
CDR3 DNA: TGTGCCAGCGGGTTGACTAGACAAGAGACCCAGTACTTC

D gene: NA
V gene: TRBV11-1
clone size: NA
J gene: TRBJ1-6
CDR3 protein: CASSENQGPLHF
CDR3 DNA: TGTGCCAGCAGCGAAAACCAGGGGCCCCTCCACTTT

D gene: NA
V gene: TRBV30
clone size: once
J gene: TRBJ2-2
CDR3 protein: CAWRTPNTGELFF
CDR3 DNA: TGTGCCTGGCGGACACCGAACACCGGGGAGCTGTTTTTT

D gene: NA
V gene: TRBV4-1
clone size: NA
J gene: TRBJ1-6
CDR3 protein: CASSHRNLQGRWSYNSPLHF
CDR3 DNA: TGCGCCAGCAGCCACCGTAACCTACAGGGCCGGTGGTCCTATAATTCACCCCTCCACTTT

D gene: TRBD1
V gene: TRBV28
clone size: NA
J gene: TRBJ2-1
CDR3 protein: CASSRVPGTVYNEQFF
CDR3 DNA: TGTGCCAGCAGTCGTGTACCCGGGACAGTCTACAATGAGCAGTTCTTC

D gene: TRBD1
V gene: TRBV4-3
clone size: NA
J gene: TRBJ1-1
CDR3 protein: CASSQVVRQGTKAFF
CDR3 DNA: TGCGCCAGCAGCCAAGTAGTGAGACAGGGGACAAAAGCTTTCTTT

D gene: NA
V gene: TRBV4-1
clone size: NA
J gene: TRBJ1-2
CDR3 protein: CASSQEAGYGYTF
CDR3 DNA: TGCGCCAGCAGCCAAGAAGCGGGCTATGGCTACACCTTC

D gene: TRBD1
V gene: TRBV2
clone size: NA
J gene: TRBJ2-1
CDR3 protein: CASSEGQGPYNEQFF
CDR3 DNA: TGTGCCAGCAGTGAAGGACAGGGTCCTTACAATGAGCAGTTCTTC

D gene: TRBD2
V gene: TRBV6-5
clone size: NA
J gene: TRBJ2-5
CDR3 protein: CASSYREAGERETQYF
CDR3 DNA: TGTGCCAGCAGTTACCGGGAGGCCGGGGAGCGAGAGACCCAGTACTTC

D gene: NA
V gene: TRBV6-1
clone size: few
J gene: TRBJ1-2
CDR3 protein: CASSEVGGSYGYTF
CDR3 DNA: TGTGCCAGCAGTGAGGTGGGAGGGTCCTATGGCTACACCTTC

D gene: TRBD1
V gene: TRBV6-1
clone size: once
J gene: TRBJ2-7
CDR3 protein: CASSEVWDRVWEQYF
CDR3 DNA: TGTGCCAGCAGTGAAGTATGGGACAGGGTATGGGAGCAGTACTTC

D gene: NA
V gene: TRBV7-9
clone size: NA
J gene: TRBJ2-5
CDR3 protein: CASSSEYFQETQYF
CDR3 DNA: TGTGCCAGCAGCTCCGAGTACTTCCAAGAGACCCAGTACTTC

D gene: TRBD1
V gene: TRBV7-2
clone size: NA
J gene: TRBJ1-2
CDR3 protein: CASSPMTGNYGYTF
CDR3 DNA: TGTGCCAGCAGCCCAATGACAGGGAACTATGGCTACACCTTC

D gene: NA
V gene: TRBV19
clone size: NA
J gene: TRBJ2-7
CDR3 protein: CASSTGLYEQYF
CDR3 DNA: TGTGCCAGTAGTACAGGGCTCTACGAGCAGTACTTC

D gene: NA
V gene: TRBV5-1
clone size: NA
J gene: TRBJ2-7
CDR3 protein: CASSLGAGVVYEQYF
CDR3 DNA: TGCGCCAGCAGCTTGGGGGCAGGGGTAGTCTACGAGCAGTACTTC

D gene: NA
V gene: TRBV7-3
clone size: NA
J gene: TRBJ2-5
CDR3 protein: CASSLTGLRGGEETQYF
CDR3 DNA: TGTGCCAGCAGCTTAACGGGCCTGAGGGGGGGAGAGGAGACCCAGTACTTC

D gene: TRBD1
V gene: TRBV9
clone size: NA
J gene: TRBJ1-6
CDR3 protein: CASSVGTGAWSPLHF
CDR3 DNA: TGTGCCAGCAGCGTAGGGACAGGGGCTTGGTCACCCCTCCACTTT

D gene: TRBD1
V gene: TRBV6-1
clone size: NA
J gene: TRBJ1-5
CDR3 protein: CASNPGGYSNQPQHF
CDR3 DNA: TGTGCCAGCAACCCAGGGGGATATAGCAATCAGCCCCAGCATTTT

D gene: NA
V gene: TRBV11-3
clone size: NA
J gene: TRBJ2-1
CDR3 protein: CASSLVPRHEQFF
CDR3 DNA: TGTGCCAGCAGCTTAGTCCCCAGGCATGAGCAGTTCTTC

D gene: TRBD1
V gene: TRBV30
clone size: few
J gene: TRBJ1-2
CDR3 protein: CAWSLTGDYGYTF
CDR3 DNA: TGTGCCTGGAGTCTCACAGGGGACTATGGCTACACCTTC

D gene: TRBD1
V gene: TRBV6-6
clone size: NA
J gene: TRBJ2-2
CDR3 protein: CASSYVTGKTGELFF
CDR3 DNA: TGTGCCAGCAGTTACGTGACAGGGAAAACCGGGGAGCTGTTTTTT

D gene: NA
V gene: TRBV18
clone size: NA
J gene: TRBJ1-1
CDR3 protein: CASSPGEGTEAFF
CDR3 DNA: TGTGCCAGCTCACCTGGGGAGGGCACTGAAGCTTTCTTT

D gene: NA
V gene: TRBV27
clone size: once
J gene: TRBJ1-3
CDR3 protein: CASSLSRGNTIYF
CDR3 DNA: TGTGCCAGCAGTTTATCTCGCGGGAACACCATATATTTT

D gene: NA
V gene: TRBV2
clone size: NA
J gene: TRBJ2-7
CDR3 protein: CARGNRNRSYEQYF
CDR3 DNA: TGTGCCAGAGGGAACAGGAATCGCTCCTACGAGCAGTACTTC

D gene: TRBD1
V gene: TRBV7-9
clone size: NA
J gene: TRBJ1-1
CDR3 protein: CASRPGTGGGHNTEAFF
CDR3 DNA: TGTGCCAGCAGGCCTGGGACAGGGGGCGGCCATAACACTGAAGCTTTCTTT

D gene: NA
V gene: TRBV27
clone size: NA
J gene: TRBJ1-4
CDR3 protein: CASSWTENEKLFF
CDR3 DNA: TGTGCCAGCAGTTGGACAGAGAATGAAAAACTGTTTTTT

D gene: TRBD1
V gene: TRBV5-8
clone size: once
J gene: TRBJ1-6
CDR3 protein: CASSYLGQGNSPLHF
CDR3 DNA: TGTGCCAGCAGCTACCTGGGACAGGGTAATTCACCCCTCCACTTT

D gene: TRBD1
V gene: TRBV7-2
clone size: NA
J gene: TRBJ2-7
CDR3 protein: CASSLGYRQGVWQYF
CDR3 DNA: TGTGCCAGCAGCTTAGGTTACCGGCAGGGGGTCTGGCAGTACTTC

D gene: NA
V gene: TRBV7-2
clone size: NA
J gene: TRBJ1-4
CDR3 protein: CASSLRTNEKLFF
CDR3 DNA: TGTGCCAGCAGCCTACGGACTAATGAAAAACTGTTTTTT

D gene: TRBD2
V gene: TRBV7-3
clone size: NA
J gene: TRBJ2-1
CDR3 protein: CASSRSGGANNEQFF
CDR3 DNA: TGTGCCAGCAGCCGTAGCGGGGGGGCAAACAATGAGCAGTTCTTC

D gene: NA
V gene: TRBV7-9
clone size: once
J gene: TRBJ1-1
CDR3 protein: CASSSDSLEAFF
CDR3 DNA: TGTGCCAGCAGCTCGGACAGCCTTGAAGCTTTCTTT

D gene: NA
V gene: TRBV5-1
clone size: NA
J gene: TRBJ1-1
CDR3 protein: CASSLYRSSEAFF
CDR3 DNA: TGCGCCAGCAGCCTGTACAGGTCGAGTGAAGCTTTCTTT

D gene: TRBD1
V gene: TRBV4-3
clone size: NA
J gene: TRBJ1-6
CDR3 protein: CASSQETGGINSPLHF
CDR3 DNA: TGCGCCAGCAGCCAAGAGACAGGGGGGATTAATTCACCCCTCCACTTT

D gene: NA
V gene: TRBV6-1
clone size: NA
J gene: TRBJ2-7
CDR3 protein: CASSEAIEGGSYEQYF
CDR3 DNA: TGTGCCAGCAGTGAAGCTATCGAGGGTGGTTCCTACGAGCAGTACTTC

D gene: NA
V gene: TRBV28
clone size: NA
J gene: TRBJ1-1
CDR3 protein: CASSPTFTEAFF
CDR3 DNA: TGTGCCAGCAGTCCTACCTTCACTGAAGCTTTCTTT